The rows below give T cell receptor beta chains drawn from one sample of a study of identical twins. TCRdb recomputed calls from the 5' RACE reads with MiXCR, one row per CDR3 protein. The data contain 500,000 to 650,000 distinct CDR3 sequences, approximately 20% of them singletons. These records were also assigned to another study, of yellow fever vaccine responses in identical twins.

Material: CD4+ T cells sorted from blood. These receptors all come from a woman between 18 and 29 years old in good health. CDR3s include the opening cysteine and the closing phenylalanine or tryptophan. A D gene is named only where the DNA matches it firmly. Clone size is shown for a subset of rows, as once, few, many or a class of expanded clone.

clone_size j_call d_call v_call cdr3_nt cdr3_aa
. TRBJ2-2 TRBD2 TRBV7-9 TGTGCCAGCAGCTTAAATGGACTAGCGGGCACCGGGGAGCTGTTTTTT CASSLNGLAGTGELFF
few TRBJ2-1 TRBD2 TRBV11-1 TGTGCCAGCAGCTTCCTATCGACCCCGGGACTAGCTGCCTATGAGCAGTTCTTC CASSFLSTPGLAAYEQFF
. TRBJ2-7 TRBD1 TRBV7-8 TGTGCCAGCAGCTCAGGGGGAGTAGATATTAGCTACGAGCAGTACTTC CASSSGGVDISYEQYF
few TRBJ2-7 . TRBV7-2 TGTGCCAGCAGCTTAGTAGGACTACCCTACGAGCAGTACTTC CASSLVGLPYEQYF
few TRBJ2-5 TRBD1 TRBV10-3 TGTGCCATCAGTGAATCGACAGGGGGGAGAGAGACCCAGTACTTC CAISESTGGRETQYF
. TRBJ2-2 . TRBV6-1 TGTGCCAGCAGCCGCGACAGAGACGCTGCCCGGGTCGGGGAGCTGTTTTTT CASSRDRDAARVGELFF
. TRBJ2-4 . TRBV27 TGTGCCAGCAGTTTATCCGGGAGTGCTAAAAACATTCAGTACTTC CASSLSGSAKNIQYF
. TRBJ2-3 . TRBV11-3 TGTGCCAGCAGCTTAAACAGGGACATTATCACAGATACGCAGTATTTT CASSLNRDIITDTQYF
many TRBJ1-2 TRBD1 TRBV28 TGTGCCAGCAGTTTCGGACAGGGGGTCGACTATGGCTACACCTTC CASSFGQGVDYGYTF
. TRBJ2-3 . TRBV3-1 TGTGCCAGCAGCCCGATGACTGTCACAGATACGCAGTATTTT CASSPMTVTDTQYF
. TRBJ2-4 . TRBV27 TGTGCCAGCAGCAAACCCGGGACAGCCAAAAACATTCAGTACTTC CASSKPGTAKNIQYF
. TRBJ2-5 TRBD1 TRBV2 TGTGCCAGCAGTGAAGACAGGGGATACGAGACCCAGTACTTC CASSEDRGYETQYF
. TRBJ1-1 TRBD1 TRBV6-1 TGTGCCAGCAGCCGACCCGGACAGGGTAGAACTGAAGCTTTCTTT CASSRPGQGRTEAFF
few TRBJ2-1 TRBD2 TRBV11-1 TGTGCCAGCAGCCCGGGACTAGCGGGAGGAAGGGCCTACAATGAGCAGTTCTTC CASSPGLAGGRAYNEQFF
. TRBJ2-5 . TRBV6-1 TGTGCCAGCAGTCGAGGAGGGAGTGTCCAAGAGACCCAGTACTTC CASSRGGSVQETQYF
. TRBJ2-1 TRBD2 TRBV11-1 TGTGCCAGCAGCGGGGGGCTAGCGGGAGGCCTTTCCTACAATGAGCAGTTCTTC CASSGGLAGGLSYNEQFF
few TRBJ2-3 TRBD1 TRBV7-7 TGTGCCAGCAGCTTAGTGGCCTGGGTACAGGGGCCGCAGACACTCAGCACAGATACGCAGTATTTT CASSLVAWVQGPQTLSTDTQYF
once TRBJ2-7 . TRBV7-6 TGTGCCAGAGGGGGGGGGCTTGACTACGAGCAGTACTTC CARGGGLDYEQYF
. TRBJ1-2 TRBD1 TRBV27 TGTGCCAGCAGCTTTACAGGGGAATCTAACTATGGCTACACCTTC CASSFTGESNYGYTF
few TRBJ2-3 . TRBV20-1 TGCAGTGCCCAATGGGATAGCACAGATACGCAGTATTTT CSAQWDSTDTQYF
many TRBJ2-5 TRBD2 TRBV12-3/TRBV12-4 TGTGCCAGCAGTTCTACTAGCGGGAGGGCCTCAGAGACCCAGTACTTC CASSSTSGRASETQYF
. TRBJ2-1 . TRBV7-9 TGTGCCAGCAGCAAGAATGAGCAGTTCTTC CASSKNEQFF
once TRBJ2-3 . TRBV10-3 TGTGCCATCAGTGAGTCCGGCTCTCTGAGCACAATCACAGATACGCAGTATTTT CAISESGSLSTITDTQYF
few TRBJ2-2 . TRBV24-1 TGTGCCACCAGTGATTTTTTCCCAGGGGCGAACACCGGGGAGCTGTTTTTT CATSDFFPGANTGELFF
. TRBJ1-6 . TRBV19 TGTGCCAGCCGGGGGAGATATAATTCACCCCTCCACTTT CASRGRYNSPLHF
. TRBJ2-5 TRBD1 TRBV5-6 TGTGCCAGCAGCTGGACAGGGTTAGGAGAGACCCAGTACTTC CASSWTGLGETQYF
. TRBJ2-5 . TRBV6-4 TGTGCCAGCAGTGACTACCAAGAGACCCAGTACTTC CASSDYQETQYF
. TRBJ2-7 TRBD2 TRBV6-2/TRBV6-3 TGTGCCAGCAGCGTCCGACTAGCGGGATCCTCCTACGAGCAGTACTTC CASSVRLAGSSYEQYF
few TRBJ2-1 . TRBV28 TGTGCCAGCTCAGTTTACACGAAGGGGGGCGATGAGCAGTTCTTC CASSVYTKGGDEQFF
few TRBJ1-5 TRBD1 TRBV20-1 TGCAGTGCTAGACTGGCCAGGGGGGGGATTAATCAGCCCCAGCATTTT CSARLARGGINQPQHF
few TRBJ1-1 . TRBV7-2 TGTGCCAGCGGATTAACCGTGAACACTGAAGCTTTCTTT CASGLTVNTEAFF
few TRBJ2-1 . TRBV24-1 TGTGCCACCAGTGATTTGCCCGGCGCAGGTGGGAGCAATGAGCAGTTCTTC CATSDLPGAGGSNEQFF
few TRBJ1-2 . TRBV7-9 TGTGCCAGCAGCTTAGCCGGGACGAAGACTAACTATGGCTACACCTTC CASSLAGTKTNYGYTF
few TRBJ2-7 TRBD2 TRBV14 TGTGCCAGCAGCCAACTACCAGCGGGGGCATACGAGCAGTACTTC CASSQLPAGAYEQYF
few TRBJ2-5 TRBD2 TRBV20-1 TGCAGTGCTAGAGTGGGACTTCGGGAGGCCCAGTACTTC CSARVGLREAQYF
few TRBJ1-3 . TRBV10-3 TGTGCCATCAGTGCTGGAAACACCATATATTTT CAISAGNTIYF
few TRBJ2-2 . TRBV24-1 TGTGCCACCAGTGAAGGCGGGGCTTTTAACACCGGGGAGCTGTTTTTT CATSEGGAFNTGELFF
many TRBJ2-3 . TRBV12-3/TRBV12-4 TGTGCCAGCAGTTTAATTAGCACAGATACGCAGTATTTT CASSLISTDTQYF
. TRBJ2-1 . TRBV3-1 TGTGCCAGCAGCCACCTCGGACAGAGCTCCTACAATGAGCAGTTCTTC CASSHLGQSSYNEQFF
. TRBJ1-4 . TRBV10-3 TGTGCCATCAGTCCAGGGCCGGGGGGCTCTGAAAAACTGTTTTTT CAISPGPGGSEKLFF
. TRBJ2-1 . TRBV18 TGTGCCAGCTCACCTCCCGGGCCTACCTCAGCTGTTGAGCAGTTCTTC CASSPPGPTSAVEQFF
few TRBJ2-1 . TRBV12-3/TRBV12-4 TGTGCCAGCAGCCACCCGTATGAGCAGTTCTTC CASSHPYEQFF
. TRBJ2-5 . TRBV29-1 TGCAGCGTTTACAGGGGGGGGACCCAGTACTTC CSVYRGGTQYF
. TRBJ2-1 TRBD2 TRBV20-1 TGCAGTGCTAGGGGTAGCGGGATAAATGAGCAGTTCTTC CSARGSGINEQFF
few TRBJ2-7 . TRBV20-1 TGCAGTGCTAGGTTGTCGGCCGAGCAGTACTTC CSARLSAEQYF
. TRBJ1-1 . TRBV5-1 TGCGCCAGCAGCTTGGAACGGAATGAAGCTTTCTTT CASSLERNEAFF
many TRBJ2-2 . TRBV12-3/TRBV12-4 TGTGCCAGCAGGCCGGGACTCCCAGGGGAGCTGTTTTTT CASRPGLPGELFF
few TRBJ2-3 TRBD2 TRBV20-1 TGCAGTGCTAGAACTAGCGCAAAAGATACGCAGTATTTT CSARTSAKDTQYF